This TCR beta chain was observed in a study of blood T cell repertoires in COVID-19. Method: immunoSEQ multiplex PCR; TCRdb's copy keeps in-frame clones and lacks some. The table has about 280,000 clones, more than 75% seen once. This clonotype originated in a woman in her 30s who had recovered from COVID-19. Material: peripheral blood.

For the CDR3, the DNA is TGTGCCAGCAGTCAAGGGGGACAGAACTATGGCTACACCTTC. It specifies CASSQGGQNYGYTF. J is TRBJ1-2 and V is TRBV27; the match to TRBD1 covers 7 bases. V lost 5 bases to trimming and J lost 2 bases; unmatched junction nucleotides: 5. The CDR3 is 14 amino acids. Germline CDR1 reads MNHEY; CDR2 reads SMNVEV (reference sequence).